The 14 T cell receptor beta chains in this list originate from one sample, sequenced in a study of graft-versus-host responses after intestinal transplantation. These receptors have no known antigen. Here immunoSEQ multiplex PCR was the method, and the copy in TCRdb shows in-frame clones only, minus some. The repertoire has more than 70,000 clones, roughly 90% of them found once; the top ten carry around 0.1%. The specimen comprised unstimulated CD4+ T cells sorted from spleen or lymph node cells, sampled before intestinal transplant. Source of these receptors: a human donor who received an intestinal transplant.

The rearrangement joins TRBV10-3 to TRBJ1-1; D uncertain. Trimming pared 8 bases from V and 3 bases from J, leaving 13 bases between. This CDR3 is built from 13 residues. Germline values: CDR1 ENHRY, CDR2 SYGVKD. CDR3 amino acids: CAIGPLEDTEAFF. CDR3 DNA sequence: TGTGCCATCGGCCCGTTGGAGGACACTGAAGCTTTCTTT.

In nucleotides, the CDR3 is TGTGCCAGCAGTTTATTCCCGACAGGGGGCGTGTATGGCTACACCTTC. Translating it yields CASSLFPTGGVYGYTF. The rearrangement joins TRBV27 to TRBJ1-2; 10 bases fit TRBD1. The CDR3 sequence is 16 residues long. V gave up 1 base and J gave up 5 bases; unmatched junction bases: 7. Germline V gene sequence: CDR1 MNHEY, CDR2 SMNVEV (reference sequence).

The chain uses TRBV19 and TRBJ1-6; D not certain. Per the germline V gene, CDR1 is LNHDA and CDR2 is SQIVND (reference sequence). V was shortened by 1 base and J by 7 bases, with 14 bases between the two germline ends. The length of the CDR3 is 16 residues. CDR3 nucleotides: TGTGCCAGTAGTATAGGAGTAAACGGGTGGAATTCACCCCTCCACTTT. Amino acid sequence: CASSIGVNGWNSPLHF.

The V and J genes are TRBV6-5 and TRBJ1-6, with 7 bases that match TRBD1. Per germline, CDR1 MNHEY and CDR2 SVGAGI. The CDR3 loop spans 14 amino acids. J lost 9 bases, V lost 5 bases, and 7 bases had no gene match. The CDR3 region has the DNA TGTGCCAGCAGTACCACAGGGGAGCGTTCACCCCTCCACTTT. Its protein product is CASSTTGERSPLHF.

This chain links TRBV20-1 with TRBJ2-3, with 7 bases aligning to TRBD1. J gave up 5 bases and V 4 bases, and 0 bases lay outside the gene matches. Germline values: CDR1 DFQATT, CDR2 SNEGSKA (reference sequence). The CDR3 totals 11 residues. CDR3 nucleotide sequence: TGCAGTGCTACAGGGGGAGATACGCAGTATTTT. Protein product: CSATGGDTQYF.

This clone was counted a single time. The V gene is TRBV19, the J gene TRBJ2-6; D gene uncertain. V was shortened by 8 bases and J by 2 bases, with 4 bases between the two germline ends. The germline V gene encodes CDR1 LNHDA and CDR2 SQIVND (reference sequence). There are 12 residues in the CDR3. The chain's CDR3 is CASSAGANVLTF. The CDR3, as DNA: TGTGCCAGTTCAGCTGGGGCCAACGTCCTGACTTTC.

The J gene is TRBJ2-7, the V gene TRBV6-1; possibly TRBD1 for D (6 bases). The CDR3 runs 14 residues. The germline CDR1 and CDR2 sequences are MNHNS and SASEGT. The germline V and J ends were trimmed by 6 bases and 2 bases, with 14 bases remaining between them. The CDR3 is CASSPDRYAYEQYF. The CDR3 nucleotides read TGTGCCAGCAGCCCCGACAGGTATGCCTACGAGCAGTACTTC.

This chain connects TRBV11-2 to TRBJ1-6; no firm D call. The CDR3 covers 16 residues. Looked up from germline, CDR1 is SGHAT and CDR2 is FQNNGV. The V and J ends lost 2 bases and 9 bases respectively, with 17 bases between them. The CDR3 DNA follows: TGTGCCAGCAGCTTAACGGCAGCCAGGTCTCCTTCACCCCTCCACTTT. This translates into CASSLTAARSPSPLHF.

The DNA of the CDR3 is TGTGCCAGCAGTCAGGGCCCGGACAGACGTTATGGCTACACCTTC. Encoded protein: CASSQGPDRRYGYTF. This chain connects TRBV13 to TRBJ1-2; TRBD1 is a possible D gene (6 bases). The CDR3 consists of 15 residues. Trimming removed 6 bases from V and 5 bases from J, with 19 bases in between. Germline CDR1 reads PRHDT; CDR2 reads FYEKMQ (reference sequence).

The chain has TRBV11-2 and TRBJ2-7; possibly TRBD1 for D (5 bases). The V and J ends lost 5 bases and 3 bases respectively, with 8 bases between them. The V gene's germline CDR1 is SGHAT and CDR2 FQNNGV. The CDR3 runs 12 residues. The CDR3 bases are TGTGCCAGCAGCACCAGGGTCTACGAGCAGTACTTC. Protein sequence: CASSTRVYEQYF.

The V gene is TRBV7-9, the J gene TRBJ2-7, with 7 nucleotides matching TRBD2. The germline V gene encodes CDR1 SEHNR and CDR2 FQNEAQ (reference sequence). J gave up 9 bases and V 1 base, and 3 bases lay outside the gene matches. The CDR3 is 12 residues long. The CDR3 DNA is TGTGCCAGCAGCTTAGAAGGACTAGTGCAGTACTTC. Amino acid sequence: CASSLEGLVQYF.

This sequence joins TRBV6-1 and TRBJ1-5, with 8 bases matching TRBD1. The CDR3 runs 15 residues. CDR1 MNHNS and CDR2 SASEGT come from the germline V gene. Unmatched junction bases numbered 7, after V lost 4 bases and J lost 5 bases. The CDR3 DNA reads as TGTGCCAGCAGTGCCGCCCAGGGGGCTTATCAGCCCCAGCATTTT. This codes for CASSAAQGAYQPQHF.

In this sample, this clone turned up a few times. The rearrangement links TRBV6-5 to TRBJ1-2; TRBD1 aligns across 7 bases. The CDR3 is 15 amino acids. The germline V gene encodes CDR1 MNHEY and CDR2 SVGAGI. V gave up 8 bases and J gave up 5 bases; unmatched junction bases: 14. The CDR3 nucleotides are TGTGCCAGCGCCCATGGGGACAGAACTGGGTATGGCTACACCTTC. Encoded protein: CASAHGDRTGYGYTF.

The gene calls are TRBV10-2 and TRBJ2-4; TRBD1 aligns across 7 bases. Germline-derived CDR1 and CDR2 are WSHSY and SAAADI. This CDR3 has 13 amino acids. Unmatched junction bases numbered 5, after V lost 6 bases and J lost 6 bases. The CDR3 nucleotides are TGCGCCAGCAGGACAGGGACAGTAAACATTCAGTACTTC. Its translation is CASRTGTVNIQYF.